Below are 26 T cell receptor beta chains sequenced from a single sample in a study of cytomegalovirus exposure and HLA in healthy donors. The PCR used 60 Vbeta and 13 Jbeta primers. Sequencing was performed with immunoSEQ multiplex PCR; in TCRdb, only in-frame clones are kept and a portion is missing. In the table there are approximately 76,000 clones, around 72% of which are singletons. The source material was PBMCs. These receptors were taken from a woman aged 40-49 years in good health and CMV-seropositive.

The chain recombines TRBV5-1 with TRBJ2-7; D might be TRBD1 (6 bases). The germline V and J ends were trimmed by 7 bases and 4 bases, with 12 bases remaining between them. Germline CDR1 reads SGHRS; CDR2 reads YFSETQ. The CDR3 covers 12 residues. In DNA form, the CDR3 reads TGCGCCAGCCGGAGACAGGATTACGAGCAGTACTTC. It encodes CASRRQDYEQYF.

This clone is a singleton in its sample. The chain joins TRBV15 to TRBJ2-6, with a weak D call TRBD1 (5 bases). The CDR3 covers 18 residues. V was pared by 5 bases and J by 2 bases, with 19 bases between. Germline V gene sequence: CDR1 LNHNV, CDR2 YYDKDF (reference sequence). This chain's CDR3 is CATSGKLGQNTGANVLTF. Here the CDR3 DNA reads TGTGCCACCAGCGGAAAACTGGGGCAAAATACTGGGGCCAACGTCCTGACTTTC.

The rearrangement links TRBV4-3 to TRBJ1-2, with 9 bases fitting TRBD1. CDR1 and CDR2 from the germline V gene are LGHNA and YSLEER. The CDR3 is made up of 14 amino acids. Trimming took 4 bases from V and 3 from J; bases not matched to a gene: 3. The CDR3 here is CASSPRDRDYGYTF. CDR3 coding DNA: TGCGCCAGCAGCCCCCGGGACAGGGACTATGGCTACACCTTC.

The chain couples TRBV6-4 to TRBJ2-1, with TRBD1 matching over 10 bases. The CDR3 sequence is 13 residues long. The germline CDR1 and CDR2 sequences are MRHNA and SNTAGT. Trimming removed 11 bases from V and 4 bases from J; junction bases left unmatched: 5. CDR3 region: CAGTGERYNEQFF. DNA of the CDR3: TGTGCCGGGACAGGGGAAAGGTACAATGAGCAGTTCTTC.

The chain uses TRBV5-1 and TRBJ2-3, with D unclear. CDR3 length equals 14 residues. Trimming cost V 0 bases and J 0 bases, with 5 bases left between them. Germline V lookup: CDR1 SGHRS, CDR2 YFSETQ. As DNA, the CDR3 is TGCGCCAGCAGCTTGGGAGTTAGCACAGATACGCAGTATTTT. Protein: CASSLGVSTDTQYF.

V and J are TRBV27 and TRBJ2-7; D might be TRBD1 (6 bases). The V end lost 4 bases, the J end lost 2 bases, and 21 bases lay between the germline ends. The CDR3 loop spans 17 amino acids. Germline CDR1 reads MNHEY; CDR2 reads SMNVEV (reference sequence). Here the CDR3 DNA reads TGTGCCAGCAGTTCCACTCCCGGGACACGGGGTACCTACGAGCAGTACTTC. Protein: CASSSTPGTRGTYEQYF.

This clone was seen a few times. This chain joins TRBV27 and TRBJ2-7, with TRBD1 matching 10 bases. Germline lookup yields CDR1 MNHEY and CDR2 SMNVEV (reference sequence). The CDR3 is 15 residues long. The trim removed 4 bases at V and 4 bases at J, leaving 7 bases unmatched. As DNA, the CDR3 is TGTGCCAGCAGTTCCAGGCCGGACAGGGGGTACGAGCAGTACTTC. Translated: CASSSRPDRGYEQYF.

The V call is TRBV6-5, the J call TRBJ2-3, with D maybe TRBD1 (6 bases). CDR1 and CDR2 (germline): MNHEY, SVGAGI. V lost 0 bases and J 2 bases, leaving 9 bases between the germline ends. The CDR3 extends over 15 amino acids. CDR3 protein: CASSYSRGNTDTQYF. CDR3 coding DNA: TGTGCCAGCAGTTACTCCAGGGGAAACACAGATACGCAGTATTTT.

DNA for the CDR3: TGCGCCAGCAGCCAAGAGTCGCGGACACCCTATGGCTACACCTTC. It yields the protein CASSQESRTPYGYTF. The chain joins TRBV4-3 to TRBJ1-2, with a weak D call TRBD1 (5 bases). V lost 0 bases, J lost 4 bases, and 12 bases lay in between. Looked up from germline, CDR1 is LGHNA and CDR2 is YSLEER. The CDR3 extends over 15 amino acids.

This chain joins TRBV13 and TRBJ1-3; TRBD1 matches at 7 bases. This CDR3 is 16 amino acids long. From germline, CDR1 is PRHDT and CDR2 FYEKMQ (reference sequence). V lost 5 bases and J lost 0; bases outside the gene matches: 7. The CDR3 here is CASSRTGGSSGNTIYF. CDR3 nucleotides: TGTGCCAGCAGCCGGACAGGCGGAAGCTCTGGAAACACCATATATTTT.

The rearrangement joins TRBV9 to TRBJ2-7; 10 positions agree with TRBD2. Germline-derived CDR1 and CDR2 are SGDLS and YYNGEE. Trimming removed 0 bases from V and 4 bases from J; junction bases left unmatched: 4. This CDR3 contains 15 residues. CDR3 loop: CASSVGSSGRYEQYF. The CDR3 region has the DNA TGTGCCAGCAGCGTAGGGAGTAGCGGGAGGTACGAGCAGTACTTC.

The chain has TRBV6-5 and TRBJ1-5, with 7 positions matching TRBD1. CDR1 and CDR2 (germline): MNHEY, SVGAGI. With V trimmed by 2 bases and J by 4 bases, 5 bases remained unmatched. The CDR3 spans 15 residues. The CDR3 coding sequence is TGTGCCAGCAGTTACCGGTACAGGGGAAATCAGCCCCAGCATTTT. It specifies CASSYRYRGNQPQHF.

V usage is TRBV5-8 and J usage is TRBJ1-2, with 11 bases identical to TRBD1. V shed 4 bases and J 10 bases; nucleotides not matched to a gene: 9. The germline CDR1 and CDR2 sequences are SGHTS and YDEGEE. The CDR3 sequence is 14 residues long. CDR3 DNA: TGTGCCAGCAGCCACCGGACAGGGGGCTCTGCCTACACCTTC. Translation: CASSHRTGGSAYTF.

This clone was counted a single time. The chain has TRBV28 and TRBJ1-5, with 7 bases that match TRBD1. The CDR3 consists of 14 residues. With V trimmed by 8 bases and J by 0 bases, 4 bases remained unmatched. The V gene's germline CDR1 is MDHEN and CDR2 SYDVKM. The CDR3 DNA is TGTGCCAGCTTCGGACAGGCTAGCAATCAGCCCCAGCATTTT. Its translation: CASFGQASNQPQHF.

The CDR3 DNA is TGTGCCAGCAGTTTGCCGGTCGGGGGCTACACCTTC. Translating it yields CASSLPVGGYTF. The chain employs TRBV28 and TRBJ1-2, with D unclear. Germline CDR1 reads MDHEN; CDR2 reads SYDVKM. The CDR3 loop spans 12 amino acids. V lost 3 bases to trimming and J lost 8 bases, with 10 bases between them.

A remark on this clone: Other DNA sequences in this sample translate to the same CDR3. The chain employs TRBV29-1 and TRBJ1-1, with 7 bases that match TRBD1. CDR1 and CDR2 (germline): SQVTM, ANQGSEA. Germline trimming cut 5 bases from V and 4 bases from J; bases unmatched to any gene: 7. The CDR3 totals 13 residues. The CDR3, as DNA: TGCAGCGTTACAGGGGACTTTAGCACTGAAGCTTTCTTT. It yields the protein CSVTGDFSTEAFF. The variable domain in full, completed from reference TRBV29-1 and TRBJ1-1, reads SAVISQKPSRDICQRGTSLTIQCQVDSQVTMMFWYRQQPGQSLTLIATANQGSEATYESGFVIDKFPISRPNLTFSTLTVSNMSPEDSSIYLCSVTGDFSTEAFFGQGTRLTVV.

The J gene is TRBJ1-3, the V gene TRBV6-1, with 8 bases that match TRBD1. The length of the CDR3 is 18 residues. Germline loops: CDR1 MNHNS, CDR2 SASEGT. The trim removed 0 bases at V and 3 bases at J, leaving 10 bases unmatched. For the CDR3, the DNA is TGTGCCAGCAGTGAAGCCCTCGCCCAGGGGGCTTTTGGAAACACCATATATTTT. Amino acids: CASSEALAQGAFGNTIYF.

The rearrangement joins TRBV19 to TRBJ1-1; 8 positions agree with TRBD1. Trimming removed 7 bases from V and 0 bases from J; junction bases left unmatched: 10. Per germline, CDR1 LNHDA and CDR2 SQIVND (reference sequence). The CDR3 is 16 residues long. CDR3 in amino acids: CASKDRARRMNTEAFF. The CDR3 nucleotides read TGTGCCAGTAAGGACAGGGCGAGGAGGATGAACACTGAAGCTTTCTTT. Based on the CDR3 plus reference TRBV19 and TRBJ1-1, the full variable domain is DGGITQSPKYLFRKEGQNVTLSCEQNLNHDAMYWYRQDPGQGLRLIYYSQIVNDFQKGDIAEGYSVSREKKESFPLTVTSAQKNPTAFYLCASKDRARRMNTEAFFGQGTRLTVV.

V is TRBV29-1 and J is TRBJ1-2, with D possibly being TRBD1 (6 bases). The germline gives CDR1 SQVTM, CDR2 ANQGSEA. Trimming removed 3 bases at V and 2 bases at J, with 7 bases between. The CDR3 has 12 amino acids. CDR3 residues: CSVDRGNYGYTF. CDR3 nucleotides: TGCAGCGTTGATAGGGGGAACTATGGCTACACCTTC.

This chain links TRBV7-9 with TRBJ2-3, with 8 positions matching TRBD2. Trimming at V came to 1 base and at J to 0 bases, leaving 3 bases not matched to a gene. Germline CDR1 SEHNR, CDR2 FQNEAQ (reference sequence). This CDR3 has 16 amino acids. CDR3 residues: CASSLVLAGSTDTQYF. The CDR3 bases are TGTGCCAGCAGCTTAGTCTTAGCGGGGAGCACAGATACGCAGTATTTT. Full variable domain (outside the CDR3, taken from reference TRBV7-9 and TRBJ2-3): DTGVSQNPRHKITKRGQNVTFRCDPISEHNRLYWYRQTLGQGPEFLTYFQNEAQLEKSRLLSDRFSAERPKGSFSTLEIQRTEQGDSAMYLCASSLVLAGSTDTQYFGPGTRLTVL.

The genes are TRBV4-1 and TRBJ2-1; D call uncertain. There are 15 residues in the CDR3. The germline V gene encodes CDR1 MGHRA and CDR2 YSYEKL. V lost 5 bases and J lost 5, with 16 bases in between. The CDR3, as DNA: TGCGCCAGCAGCACCCTGGCCCAAAAAGACAATGAGCAGTTCTTC. The encoded protein is CASSTLAQKDNEQFF.

This rearrangement joins TRBV27 to TRBJ1-6; 7 nucleotides align to TRBD1. With 10 bases clipped from V and 2 bases from J, the junction kept 11 bases outside the gene matches. Germline values: CDR1 MNHEY, CDR2 SMNVEV (reference sequence). The CDR3 is 16 amino acids. The chain's CDR3 is CATSRAGTAYNSPLHF. The CDR3 nucleotides read TGTGCCACCTCGCGCGCCGGGACAGCCTATAATTCACCCCTCCACTTT.

The chain has TRBV5-1 and TRBJ2-2, with 12 bases matching TRBD2. The length of the CDR3 is 17 residues. With V trimmed by 3 bases and J by 3 bases, 6 bases remained unmatched. Germline assignment: CDR1 SGHRS and CDR2 YFSETQ. The CDR3 loop reads CASSSGLAGSYTGELFF. As DNA, the CDR3 is TGCGCCAGCAGCTCAGGACTAGCGGGGTCGTACACCGGGGAGCTGTTTTTT. The full variable domain, completed using reference TRBV5-1 and TRBJ2-2, is KAGVTQTPRYLIKTRGQQVTLSCSPISGHRSVSWYQQTPGQGLQFLFEYFSETQRNKGNFPGRFSGRQFSNSRSEMNVSTLELGDSALYLCASSSGLAGSYTGELFFGEGSRLTVL.

The rearrangement joins TRBV4-1 to TRBJ2-3, with a weak D call TRBD1 (6 bases). Between the trimmed V and J ends, which lost 3 bases and 2 bases, there was a span of 9 bases. CDR3 size: 14 residues. The germline V gene has CDR1 MGHRA and CDR2 YSYEKL. The CDR3 nucleotides read TGCGCCAGCAGCCACCGGGACAACACAGATACGCAGTATTTT. It encodes CASSHRDNTDTQYF.

CDR3 residues: CASGIERGTEAFF. CDR3 coding DNA: TGTGCCAGTGGGATCGAGCGGGGCACTGAAGCTTTCTTT. The rearrangement links TRBV7-8 to TRBJ1-1, with D unclear. Per the germline V gene, CDR1 is SGHVS and CDR2 is FQNEAQ. V shed 9 bases and J shed 4 bases, with 15 bases lying between them. This CDR3 contains 13 residues.

The V gene is TRBV19, the J gene TRBJ2-3; 12 nucleotides agree with TRBD2. CDR1 is LNHDA and CDR2 is SQIVND in the germline V gene (reference sequence). The CDR3 is 15 residues long. With 3 bases clipped from V and 9 bases from J, the junction kept 7 bases outside the gene matches. CDR3 region: CASSILAGGRYTQYF. CDR3 in DNA: TGTGCCAGTAGTATTCTAGCGGGGGGGCGATACACGCAGTATTTT.